The clone carrying this T cell receptor (beta chain) appeared a few times. This sample is part of a study of blood T cell repertoires in COVID-19. Overall study: Acute and convalescent COVID-19 specimens originated in the United States, Italy and Spain. PBMCs, B-cell-depleted T cells, or T cells were the source of the cDNA or gDNA that made up the material.

The CDR3 is 14 amino acids. The V gene's germline CDR1 is MNHEY and CDR2 SMNVEV (reference sequence). Between the trimmed V and J ends, which lost 8 bases and 5 bases, there was a span of 16 bases. Per the study methods: Researchers report that nucleated cell counts were estimated from reference gene primer amplification. Clones were sequenced by immunoSEQ multiplex PCR, and TCRdb holds only the in-frame ones, with some missing. That table furnishes V, J and clone size, whereas the DNA furnished D and trimming. The sample has more than 250,000 clones, approximately 82% seen once. Specimen: peripheral blood. The origin of this receptor is a woman aged 45-65 years with acute or convalescent COVID-19. The V and J genes are TRBV27 and TRBJ1-5, with D uncertain. The CDR3 here is CASATGGGHQPQHF. CDR3 bases: TGTGCCAGCGCCACCGGCGGCGGGCATCAGCCCCAGCATTTT.